These 13 T cell receptor beta chains share one sample of origin, sequenced in a study of neurological immune-mediated disorders. From the 5' RACE reads, TCRdb called clonotypes with MiXCR, one entry per CDR3 protein. Here the sample spans under 70,000 distinct CDR3 sequences, 3% to 4% being singletons. Material for sequencing was PBMCs. All receptors come from a woman aged 50 to 60 with multiple sclerosis.

This clonotype was recorded at least ten times. The chain joins TRBV19 to TRBJ2-4; 7 nucleotides line up with TRBD1. Germline values: CDR1 LNHDA, CDR2 SQIVND (reference sequence). This CDR3 region has 14 residues. V trimming: 9 bases; J trimming: 6 bases; junction bases outside the gene matches: 11. The CDR3 DNA reads as TGTGCCAGCCGGGACAGCCAGTGGGCAAACATTCAGTACTTC. Translated, it gives CASRDSQWANIQYF.

In this sample, this clonotype turned up many times. The chain recombines TRBV5-1 with TRBJ2-3, with D unresolved. Germline V CDR1 and CDR2: SGHRS, YFSETQ. Trimming left V 1 base short and J 1 base short, with 7 bases between. The CDR3 consists of 14 residues. The DNA for the CDR3 is TGCGCCAGCAGCTTGAGGGTCGGCACAGATACGCAGTATTTT. Translation gives CASSLRVGTDTQYF.

This clonotype was recorded many times. The V and J genes are TRBV5-1 and TRBJ2-2; 7 bases fit TRBD2. J was trimmed by 2 bases and V by 0 bases; bases with no gene match: 4. The CDR3 contains 16 residues. Looked up from germline, CDR1 is SGHRS and CDR2 is YFSETQ. The CDR3 is CASSLGLARNTGELFF. DNA of the CDR3: TGCGCCAGCAGCTTGGGACTAGCTCGTAACACCGGGGAGCTGTTTTTT.

The table lists this clonotype with many counts. The V and J genes are TRBV20-1 and TRBJ1-4; a possible D gene is TRBD1 (6 bases). This CDR3 comprises 15 residues. Between the trimmed V and J ends, which lost 4 bases and 2 bases, there was a span of 14 bases. Germline values: CDR1 DFQATT, CDR2 SNEGSKA (reference sequence). The chain's CDR3 is CSAIETGYTNEKLFF. The CDR3 DNA sequence: TGCAGTGCTATTGAAACAGGGTACACTAATGAAAAACTGTTTTTT.

This clonotype was recorded many times. This rearrangement joins TRBV20-1 to TRBJ2-1; 10 positions agree with TRBD2. The germline CDR1 and CDR2 sequences are DFQATT and SNEGSKA (reference sequence). V trimming: 5 bases; J trimming: 7 bases; junction bases outside the gene matches: 8. The CDR3 extends over 14 amino acids. CDR3 sequence: CSASSGGAWNEQFF. DNA of the CDR3: TGCAGTGCTTCAAGCGGGGGGGCGTGGAATGAGCAGTTCTTC.

This clonotype was detected ten times or more. The J gene is TRBJ2-2, the V gene TRBV12-3 or TRBV12-4; D is unclear. This CDR3 comprises 15 residues. Between the trimmed V and J ends, which lost 6 bases and 4 bases, there was a span of 15 bases. The CDR3 sequence is CASSTGYSATGELFF. The CDR3 DNA follows: TGTGCCAGCAGCACCGGGTATTCGGCCACCGGGGAGCTGTTTTTT.

The sample holds many counts of this clonotype. The chain joins TRBV10-3 to TRBJ1-5, with TRBD1 as a possible D gene (5 bases). Germline V gene data show CDR1 as ENHRY and CDR2 as SYGVKD. Trimming shortened V by 6 bases and J by 0 bases, and 12 bases separated the two germline ends. The CDR3 spans 15 residues. The CDR3 coding sequence is TGTGCCATCAGCCCCGGGGGTAATAGCAATCAGCCCCAGCATTTT. Protein: CAISPGGNSNQPQHF.

In this sample, this clonotype turned up many times. This chain links TRBV20-1 with TRBJ2-1; perhaps TRBD2 as D (5 bases). The ends were cut back, 3 bases at V and 7 bases at J, with 10 bases in the middle. CDR3 length: 12 residues. The germline gives CDR1 DFQATT, CDR2 SNEGSKA (reference sequence). CDR3 sequence: CSASSSLNEQFF. In nucleotides, the CDR3 is TGCAGTGCTAGCTCTAGCTTGAATGAGCAGTTCTTC.

There are a few counts of this clonotype. A clone one base away is much larger, so this may be a read error. The gene calls are TRBV10-3 and TRBJ2-1, with unresolved D. The CDR3 covers 16 residues. V lost 0 bases and J 0 bases, leaving 9 bases between the germline ends. From germline, CDR1 is ENHRY and CDR2 SYGVKD. In nucleotides, the CDR3 is TGTGCCATCAGTGAGTCGAAAGGGTACTCCTACAATGAGCAGTTCTTC. Translation: CAISESKGYSYNEQFF.

This clonotype was seen ten or more times. The DNA for the CDR3 is TGTGCCAGCAGTCCCTCGCAGGCTAGCGGAGGGGCAGATACGCAGTATTTT. Its translation is CASSPSQASGGADTQYF. The V gene is TRBV6-2 or TRBV6-3, the J gene TRBJ2-3; 7 positions agree with TRBD2. The CDR3 spans 17 residues. Germline values: CDR1 MNHEY, CDR2 SVGEGT. J lost 4 bases, V lost 5 bases, and 15 bases had no gene match.

Ten or more counts support this clonotype. The chain is built from TRBV6-2 or TRBV6-3 and TRBJ1-2; D perhaps matches TRBD1 (5 bases). Trimming left V 2 bases short and J 7 bases short, with 8 bases between. The CDR3 has 12 amino acids. Germline CDR1 and CDR2: MNHEY and SVGEGT. The DNA for the CDR3 is TGTGCCAGCAGTTACCGGGGCACTGGCTACACCTTC. Its translation: CASSYRGTGYTF.

The sample holds many counts of this clonotype. The chain carries TRBV18 and TRBJ1-2, with D maybe TRBD1 (6 bases). Germline V gives CDR1 KGHSH, CDR2 LQKENI. This CDR3 contains 14 residues. The ends were cut back, 5 bases at V and 7 bases at J, with 17 bases in the middle. CDR3 sequence (DNA): TGTGCCAGCTCATCACAGGGAACCCCCCCTGGCTACACCTTC. Translated, it gives CASSSQGTPPGYTF.

With regard to this clonotype: Given a much more abundant clone one base away, this may be a read error. V usage is TRBV10-3 and J usage is TRBJ1-3, with a tentative D call TRBD1 (5 bases). The length of the CDR3 is 13 residues. The germline CDR1 and CDR2 sequences are ENHRY and SYGVKD. The CDR3 here is CAIRDSSGKTIYF. As DNA, the CDR3 is TGTGCCATCAGAGACAGCTCTGGAAAAACCATATATTTT.